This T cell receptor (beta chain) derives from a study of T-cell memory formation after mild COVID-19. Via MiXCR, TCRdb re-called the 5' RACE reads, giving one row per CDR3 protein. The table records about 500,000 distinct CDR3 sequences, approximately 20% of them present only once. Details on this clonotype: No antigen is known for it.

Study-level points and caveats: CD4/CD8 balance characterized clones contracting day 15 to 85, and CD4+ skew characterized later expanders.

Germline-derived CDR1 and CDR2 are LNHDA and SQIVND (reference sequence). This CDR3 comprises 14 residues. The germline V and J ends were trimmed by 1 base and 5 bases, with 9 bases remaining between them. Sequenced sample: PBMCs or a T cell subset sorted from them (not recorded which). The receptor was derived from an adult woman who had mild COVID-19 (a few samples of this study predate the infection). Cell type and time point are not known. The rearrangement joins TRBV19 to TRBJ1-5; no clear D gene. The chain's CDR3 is CASSIVPWYQPQHF. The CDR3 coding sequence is TGTGCCAGTAGTATAGTCCCTTGGTATCAGCCCCAGCATTTT. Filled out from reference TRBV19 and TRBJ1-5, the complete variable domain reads DGGITQSPKYLFRKEGQNVTLSCEQNLNHDAMYWYRQDPGQGLRLIYYSQIVNDFQKGDIAEGYSVSREKKESFPLTVTSAQKNPTAFYLCASSIVPWYQPQHFGDGTRLSIL.